This TCR beta chain was sequenced during a study of blood T cell repertoires in COVID-19. The overall study: From the United States, Italy and Spain came samples of acute and convalescent COVID-19. T cells, B-cell-depleted T cells, or PBMCs supplied cDNA or gDNA.

Seattle patients were enrolled while actively infected and followed longitudinally. Profiled with immunoSEQ multiplex PCR; TCRdb holds only in-frame clones, not every one. The sample consists of roughly 230,000 clones, 90% of them appearing once. This clone was counted once. Unmatched junction bases numbered 4, after V lost 1 base and J lost 5 bases. The CDR3 consists of 15 residues. The germline CDR1 and CDR2 sequences are LGHNA and YNFKEQ. This sequence joins TRBV4-2 and TRBJ2-5; 10 nucleotides align to TRBD2. What was sequenced was peripheral blood. The receptor was derived from a woman in her fifties or sixties with COVID-19, enrolled during active disease. CDR3 DNA: TGTGCCAGCAGCCAAGTAGGGACTAGCGTGGAGACCCAGTACTTC. This codes for CASSQVGTSVETQYF.